These 20 T cell receptor beta chains were sequenced from one sample in a study of radiotherapy plus CTLA-4 blockade in lung cancer. TCRdb keeps only in-frame clones here, not all; method: immunoSEQ multiplex PCR. The sample carries some 30,000 clones, approximately 75% recorded once. The sample consisted of peripheral blood, taken from a patient treated with radiotherapy plus ipilimumab. Receptors were obtained from a human donor with non-small cell lung cancer that progressed on radiotherapy plus ipilimumab.

This clone was observed a handful of times. This chain uses TRBV5-4 with TRBJ2-3; the D gene is possibly TRBD1 (8 bases). The germline V gene encodes CDR1 SGHNT and CDR2 YYREEE (reference sequence). The CDR3 sequence is 16 residues long. V lost 4 bases and J 1 base, leaving 16 bases between the germline ends. CDR3 sequence reads: CASSIDRGGGTDTQYF. In nucleotides, the CDR3 is TGTGCCAGCAGCATTGACAGGGGAGGGGGCACAGATACGCAGTATTTT.

The rearrangement uses TRBV4-2 and TRBJ2-3; no clear D. Germline-derived CDR1 and CDR2 are LGHNA and YNFKEQ. The CDR3 sequence is 14 residues long. Trimming left V 0 bases short and J 3 bases short, with 7 bases between. The CDR3 sequence is CASSQDRSTDTQYF. The CDR3 DNA sequence: TGTGCCAGCAGCCAAGACAGATCTACAGATACGCAGTATTTT.

This clone has just a few counts. V and J are TRBV6-5 and TRBJ1-4, with 7 bases that match TRBD1. CDR3 length equals 15 residues. Trimming removed 3 bases from V and 6 bases from J; junction bases left unmatched: 7. In germline, CDR1 is MNHEY, CDR2 SVGAGI. The CDR3 here is CASSYSTRGHEKLFF. The CDR3 DNA is TGTGCCAGCAGTTATAGTACAAGGGGGCATGAAAAACTGTTTTTT.

This clone occurred a few times. The chain has TRBV5-1 and TRBJ2-3; 10 bases agree with TRBD1. V gave up 4 bases and J gave up 1 base; unmatched junction bases: 3. Germline V gene sequence: CDR1 SGHRS, CDR2 YFSETQ. The CDR3 length is 15 residues. CDR3 nucleotide sequence: TGCGCCAGCAGCGTAGGACAGGGGGGCACAGATACGCAGTATTTT. It encodes CASSVGQGGTDTQYF.

This clone was found a few times. The chain has TRBV4-1 and TRBJ2-1; 7 bases match TRBD1. Germline V gives CDR1 MGHRA, CDR2 YSYEKL. The CDR3 sequence is 17 residues long. V lost 1 base to trimming and J lost 0 bases; unmatched junction nucleotides: 6. The CDR3 DNA reads TGCGCCAGCAGCCAAGCCCGGACAGGCAGCTCCTACAATGAGCAGTTCTTC. This sequence encodes CASSQARTGSSYNEQFF.

The chain employs TRBV6-6 and TRBJ2-2; 9 bases are a match to TRBD1. The germline V gene encodes CDR1 MNHNY and CDR2 SVGAGI (reference sequence). The CDR3 length is 14 residues. The junction had 1 base not matched to a gene; V was cut back by 7 bases and J by 1 base. In DNA, the CDR3 is TGTGCCAGCAAGGGACAGGGGAACACCGGGGAGCTGTTTTTT. It specifies CASKGQGNTGELFF.

The V gene is TRBV5-1, the J gene TRBJ2-5; 8 nucleotides agree with TRBD2. This CDR3 is built from 15 residues. CDR1 SGHRS and CDR2 YFSETQ come from the germline V gene. V was pared by 2 bases and J by 5 bases, with 8 bases of the junction left unmatched. This CDR3 reads CASSLSTGGSETQYF. The CDR3 DNA reads TGCGCCAGCAGCTTATCGACGGGGGGGTCGGAGACCCAGTACTTC.

The V call is TRBV11-2, the J call TRBJ2-5; tentative D call: TRBD2 (5 bases). Germline CDR1 reads SGHAT; CDR2 reads FQNNGV. V gave up 5 bases and J gave up 14 bases, with 15 bases separating them. There are 11 residues in the CDR3. Here the CDR3 reads CASSQRTPTYF. CDR3 sequence (DNA): TGTGCCAGCAGCCAGCGGACCCCCACCTACTTC.

The table lists this clone with a few counts. The V and J genes are TRBV18 and TRBJ2-1, with 8 positions matching TRBD2. The CDR3 sequence is 15 residues long. V was pared by 3 bases and J by 8 bases, with 9 bases of the junction left unmatched. From germline, CDR1 is KGHSH and CDR2 LQKENI. The CDR3 coding sequence is TGTGCCAGCTCACCCTTCGGGGGGGCCGGGGATGAGCAGTTCTTC. Translation gives CASSPFGGAGDEQFF.

Only a few counts were recorded for this clone. The chain has TRBV4-3 and TRBJ1-6; D is perhaps TRBD1 (6 bases). From germline, CDR1 is LGHNA and CDR2 YSLEER. Trimming left V 0 bases short and J 13 bases short, with 19 bases between. CDR3 length equals 16 residues. The CDR3 nucleotides are TGCGCCAGCAGCCAAGATAGGGGGGGGGCCCGACATCCCCTCCACTTT. This codes for CASSQDRGGARHPLHF.

The V and J genes are TRBV7-8 and TRBJ1-3, with TRBD1 as a possible D gene (5 bases). The CDR3 loop spans 16 amino acids. V lost 2 bases, J lost 1 base, and 12 bases lay in between. The germline V gene has CDR1 SGHVS and CDR2 FQNEAQ. CDR3 DNA: TGTGCCAGCAGCTTACGCGGGGGTTTTTCTGGAAACACCATATATTTT. This encodes CASSLRGGFSGNTIYF. Filled out from reference TRBV7-8 and TRBJ1-3, the complete variable domain reads GAGVSQSPRYKVAKRGQDVALRCDPISGHVSLFWYQQALGQGPEFLTYFQNEAQLDKSGLPSDRFFAERPEGSVSTLKIQRTQQEDSAVYLCASSLRGGFSGNTIYFGEGSWLTVV.

The rearrangement uses TRBV9 and TRBJ2-7; 7 positions match TRBD1. Trimming cost V 0 bases and J 6 bases; bases outside gene matches: 6. The CDR3 is 14 amino acids. CDR1 and CDR2 (germline): SGDLS, YYNGEE. This CDR3 reads CASSVGQGPLEQYF. In DNA, the CDR3 is TGTGCCAGCAGCGTAGGACAGGGCCCTCTCGAGCAGTACTTC.

The chain links TRBV5-8 to TRBJ2-3; 11 positions agree with TRBD2. There are 18 residues in the CDR3. CDR1 and CDR2 from the germline V gene are SGHTS and YDEGEE. V was pared by 0 bases and J by 3 bases, with 9 bases of the junction left unmatched. DNA for the CDR3: TGTGCCAGCAGCTTGGCGGTAGCGGGGGGGCTCATGACAGATACGCAGTATTTT. It codes for CASSLAVAGGLMTDTQYF.

This sequence joins TRBV7-8 and TRBJ2-1; 9 bases are a match to TRBD2. V was clipped by 5 bases and J by 5 bases; unmatched bases: 10. CDR1 is SGHVS and CDR2 is FQNEAQ in the germline V gene. The CDR3 has 16 residues. The CDR3 protein is CASSPRGGVKNNEQFF. Written as DNA, the CDR3 is TGTGCCAGCAGCCCACGCGGGGGGGTTAAAAACAATGAGCAGTTCTTC.

This clone was detected only a few times. In nucleotides, the CDR3 is TGTGCCAGCAGTTTACACGGAGGGTATGAGCAGTTCTTC. The encoded protein is CASSLHGGYEQFF. This chain links TRBV27 with TRBJ2-1; maybe TRBD2 (6 bases). Germline-derived CDR1 and CDR2 are MNHEY and SMNVEV (reference sequence). The length of the CDR3 is 13 residues. Between the trimmed V and J ends, which lost 2 bases and 8 bases, there was a span of 10 bases.

The rearrangement links TRBV5-1 to TRBJ2-2; the D gene is possibly TRBD1 (6 bases). V lost 5 bases and J 1 base, leaving 12 bases between the germline ends. CDR1 and CDR2 (germline): SGHRS, YFSETQ. The CDR3 runs to 15 residues. The CDR3 protein is CASRVGQMNTGELFF. CDR3 DNA sequence: TGCGCCAGCAGGGTTGGACAGATGAACACCGGGGAGCTGTTTTTT.

The chain has TRBV20-1 and TRBJ1-2; D ambiguous. V was pared by 3 bases and J by 7 bases, with 6 bases between. Germline values: CDR1 DFQATT, CDR2 SNEGSKA (reference sequence). The CDR3 is made up of 10 amino acids. CDR3 in DNA: TGCAGTGCTAGTTACGGTGGCTACACCTTC. Its translation is CSASYGGYTF.

A few counts support this clone. The rearrangement uses TRBV6-6 and TRBJ2-7, with TRBD1 matching 8 bases. CDR1 and CDR2 from the germline V gene are MNHNY and SVGAGI (reference sequence). J lost 2 bases, V lost 4 bases, and 7 bases had no gene match. There are 15 residues in the CDR3. CDR3 in amino acids: CASSSSAGGAYEQYF. In DNA, the CDR3 is TGTGCCAGCAGTTCCTCCGCAGGGGGCGCCTACGAGCAGTACTTC.

The chain joins TRBV27 to TRBJ2-5, with TRBD1 as a possible D gene (5 bases). This CDR3 is 16 amino acids long. V was clipped by 2 bases and J by 2 bases, with 15 bases between them. Germline assignment: CDR1 MNHEY and CDR2 SMNVEV (reference sequence). The CDR3 here is CASSLDRGHRQETQYF. For the CDR3, the DNA is TGTGCCAGCAGTTTAGACCGTGGACACAGACAAGAGACCCAGTACTTC.

Concerning this clone: This CDR3 is also generated by other DNA sequences in the sample. The genes are TRBV6-1 and TRBJ1-4; perhaps TRBD1 as D (5 bases). CDR3 length: 15 residues. Per the germline V gene, CDR1 is MNHNS and CDR2 is SASEGT. V lost 2 bases to trimming and J lost 5 bases, with 12 bases between them. The chain's CDR3 is CASSEIGAANEKLFF. For the CDR3, the DNA is TGTGCCAGCAGTGAAATAGGGGCAGCAAATGAAAAACTGTTTTTT.